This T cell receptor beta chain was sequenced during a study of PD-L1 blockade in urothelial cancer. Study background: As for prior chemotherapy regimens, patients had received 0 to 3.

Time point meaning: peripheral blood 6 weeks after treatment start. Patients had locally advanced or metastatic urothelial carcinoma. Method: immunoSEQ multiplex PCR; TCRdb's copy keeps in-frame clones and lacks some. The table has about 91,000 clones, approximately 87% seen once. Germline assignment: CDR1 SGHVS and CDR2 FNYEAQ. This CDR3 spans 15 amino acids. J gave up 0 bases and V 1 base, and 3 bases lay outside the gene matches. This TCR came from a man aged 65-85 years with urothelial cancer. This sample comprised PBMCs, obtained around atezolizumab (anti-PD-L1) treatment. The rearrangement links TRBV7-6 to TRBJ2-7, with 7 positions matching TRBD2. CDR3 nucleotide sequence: TGTGCCAGCAGCTTAGGGCTAGCGGACTCCTACGAGCAGTACTTC. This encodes CASSLGLADSYEQYF.